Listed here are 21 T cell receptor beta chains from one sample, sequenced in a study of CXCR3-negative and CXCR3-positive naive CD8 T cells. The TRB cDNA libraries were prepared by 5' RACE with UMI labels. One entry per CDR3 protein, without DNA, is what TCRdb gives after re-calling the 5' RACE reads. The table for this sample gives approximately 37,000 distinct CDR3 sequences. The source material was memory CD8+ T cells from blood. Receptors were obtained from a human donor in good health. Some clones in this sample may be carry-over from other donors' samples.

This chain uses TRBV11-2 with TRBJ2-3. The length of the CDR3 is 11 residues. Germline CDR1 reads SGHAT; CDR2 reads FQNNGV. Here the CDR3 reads CASSLADTQYF.

The CDR3: CSAKLAGVPSVTDTQYF. The chain links TRBV20-1 to TRBJ2-3; the D gene TCRdb calls, TRBD2, cannot be checked with no DNA. This CDR3 has 17 residues. The V gene's germline CDR1 is DFQATT and CDR2 SNEGSKA (reference sequence).

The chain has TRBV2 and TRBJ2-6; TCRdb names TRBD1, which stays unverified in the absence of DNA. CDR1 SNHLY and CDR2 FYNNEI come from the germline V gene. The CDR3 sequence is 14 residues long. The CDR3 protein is CAGSSPSGANVLTF.

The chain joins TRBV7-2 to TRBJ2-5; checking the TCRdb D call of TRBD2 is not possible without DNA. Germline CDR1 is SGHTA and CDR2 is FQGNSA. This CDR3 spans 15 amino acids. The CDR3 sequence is CASSLRQGLQETQYF. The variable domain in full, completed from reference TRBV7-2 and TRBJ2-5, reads GAGVSQSPSNKVTEKGKDVELRCDPISGHTALYWYRQSLGQGLEFLIYFQGNSAPDKSGLPSDRFSAERTGGSVSTLTIQRTQQEDSAVYLCASSLRQGLQETQYFGPGTRLLVL.

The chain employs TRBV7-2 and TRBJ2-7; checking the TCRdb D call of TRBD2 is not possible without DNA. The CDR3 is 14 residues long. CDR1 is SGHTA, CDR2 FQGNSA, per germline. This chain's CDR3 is CASSPGLDTYEQYF. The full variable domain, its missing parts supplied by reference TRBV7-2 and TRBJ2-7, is GAGVSQSPSNKVTEKGKDVELRCDPISGHTALYWYRQSLGQGLEFLIYFQGNSAPDKSGLPSDRFSAERTGGSVSTLTIQRTQQEDSAVYLCASSPGLDTYEQYFGPGTRLTVT.

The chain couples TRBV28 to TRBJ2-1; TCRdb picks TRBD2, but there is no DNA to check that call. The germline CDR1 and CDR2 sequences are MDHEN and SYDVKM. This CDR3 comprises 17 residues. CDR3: CASRKILAGGSYNEQFF.

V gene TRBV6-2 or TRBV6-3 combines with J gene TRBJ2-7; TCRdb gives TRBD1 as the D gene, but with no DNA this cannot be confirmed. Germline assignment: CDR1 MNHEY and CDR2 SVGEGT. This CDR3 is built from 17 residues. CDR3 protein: CASSRIEGIPGIYEQYF.

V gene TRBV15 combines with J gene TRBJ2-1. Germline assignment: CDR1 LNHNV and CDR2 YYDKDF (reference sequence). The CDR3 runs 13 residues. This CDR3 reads CATSGAPYNEQFF. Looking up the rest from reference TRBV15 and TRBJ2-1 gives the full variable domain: DAMVIQNPRYQVTQFGKPVTLSCSQTLNHNVMYWYQQKSSQAPKLLFHYYDKDFNNEADTPDNFQSRRPNTSFCFLDIRSPGLGDTAMYLCATSGAPYNEQFFGPGTRLTVL.

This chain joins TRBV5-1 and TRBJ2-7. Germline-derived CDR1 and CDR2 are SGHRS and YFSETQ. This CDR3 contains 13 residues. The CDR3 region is CASSFDTTYEQYF.

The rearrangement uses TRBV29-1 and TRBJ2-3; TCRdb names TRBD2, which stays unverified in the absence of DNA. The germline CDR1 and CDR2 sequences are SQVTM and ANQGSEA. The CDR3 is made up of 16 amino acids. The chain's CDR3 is CSVDGLAGDRPDTQYF.

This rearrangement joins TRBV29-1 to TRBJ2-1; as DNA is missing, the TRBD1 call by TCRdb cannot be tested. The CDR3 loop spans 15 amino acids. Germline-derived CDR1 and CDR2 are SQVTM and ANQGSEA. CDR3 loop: CSVQGTGGSNNEQFF.

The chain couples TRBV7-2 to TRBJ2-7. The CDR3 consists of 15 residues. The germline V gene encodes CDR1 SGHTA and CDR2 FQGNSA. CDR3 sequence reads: CASSLGGGETYEQYF.

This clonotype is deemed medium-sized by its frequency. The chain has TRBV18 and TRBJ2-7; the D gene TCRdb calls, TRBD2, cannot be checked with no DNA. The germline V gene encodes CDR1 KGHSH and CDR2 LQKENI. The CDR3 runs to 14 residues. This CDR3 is CASSKGDSFYEQYF.

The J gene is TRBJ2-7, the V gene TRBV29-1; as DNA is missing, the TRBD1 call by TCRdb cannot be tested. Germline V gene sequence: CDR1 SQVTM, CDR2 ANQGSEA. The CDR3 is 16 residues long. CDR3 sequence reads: CSVELVGSLNSYEQYF.

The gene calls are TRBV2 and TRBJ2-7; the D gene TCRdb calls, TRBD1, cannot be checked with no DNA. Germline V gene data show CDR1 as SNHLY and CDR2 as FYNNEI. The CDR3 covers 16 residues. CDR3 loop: CASSERGTRASYEQYF.

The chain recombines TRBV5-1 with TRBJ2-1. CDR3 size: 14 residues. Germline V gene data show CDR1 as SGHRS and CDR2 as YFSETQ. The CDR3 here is CASSLIGVYNEQFF.

The CDR3 sequence: CSPRRVYNEQFF. The chain employs TRBV20-1 and TRBJ2-1; TCRdb's D gene call, TRBD1, goes unchecked for lack of DNA. The CDR3 loop spans 12 amino acids. Germline CDR1 is DFQATT and CDR2 is SNEGSKA (reference sequence).

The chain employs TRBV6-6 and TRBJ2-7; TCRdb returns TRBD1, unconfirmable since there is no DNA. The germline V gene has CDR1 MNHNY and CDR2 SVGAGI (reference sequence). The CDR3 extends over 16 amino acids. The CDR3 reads CASSYSNQGAFGEQYF.

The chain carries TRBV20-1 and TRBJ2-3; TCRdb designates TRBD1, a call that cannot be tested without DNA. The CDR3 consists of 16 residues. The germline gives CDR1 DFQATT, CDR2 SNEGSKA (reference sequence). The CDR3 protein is CSARDSRRGSTDTQYF.

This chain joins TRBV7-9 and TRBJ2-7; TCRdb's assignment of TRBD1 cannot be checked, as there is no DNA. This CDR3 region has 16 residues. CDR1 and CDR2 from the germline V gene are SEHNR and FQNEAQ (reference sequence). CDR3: CASSFDLPPGAYEQYF. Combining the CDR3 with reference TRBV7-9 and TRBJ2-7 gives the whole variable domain DTGVSQNPRHKITKRGQNVTFRCDPISEHNRLYWYRQTLGQGPEFLTYFQNEAQLEKSRLLSDRFSAERPKGSFSTLEIQRTEQGDSAMYLCASSFDLPPGAYEQYFGPGTRLTVT.

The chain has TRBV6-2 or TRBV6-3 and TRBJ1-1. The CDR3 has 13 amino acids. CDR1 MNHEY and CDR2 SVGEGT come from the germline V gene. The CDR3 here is CASSWGEGTEAFF.